This T cell receptor beta chain was retrieved from a study of CD8 T cell repertoires and HIV-1 epitope variants. At the level of the study: Twenty-five autologous and known Gag and Nef epitope variant peptides each stimulated T cells separately. T cells were cultured for 9 to 11 days with cytokines added on days 3 and 7. Study-wide results and limits: About ten TCR beta clonotypes were antigen-specific, 5 or 6 apparently recognizing autologous or escape variants.

This CDR3 has 15 residues. As for this clone: Antigen specificity is unknown.

TCR beta CDR3 was sequenced at survey depth on immunoSEQ. Profiled with immunoSEQ multiplex PCR; TCRdb holds only in-frame clones, not every one. The sample carries a few thousand clones, roughly 70% recorded once. The sequenced sample was cultured CD8+ T cells derived from PBMCs. The source of this sequence is a male donor with HIV. V and J are TRBV21-1 and TRBJ2-3. TRBV21-1 is termed a pseudogene. CDR3 nucleotides: TGTGCCAGCAGTCCAAATGGGGTTAGCACAGATACGCAGTATTTT. It codes for CASSPNGVSTDTQYF.